Presented here are 24 T cell receptor beta chains from one specimen sequenced in a study of blood T cell repertoires in COVID-19. Data came from immunoSEQ multiplex PCR; TCRdb stores just in-frame clones and leaves some out. The profile shows about 35,000 clones, 88% of them singletons. What was sequenced was peripheral blood. These receptors came from a human donor in a cohort sampled during active COVID-19.

V and J are TRBV2 and TRBJ2-3; 10 positions match TRBD1. CDR1 is SNHLY and CDR2 is FYNNEI in the germline V gene. The CDR3 is 15 amino acids. V was pared by 5 bases and J by 6 bases, with 8 bases of the junction left unmatched. The CDR3 loop reads CASSRRGQGMDTQYF. In nucleotides, the CDR3 is TGTGCCAGCAGTAGACGGGGACAGGGGATGGATACGCAGTATTTT.

This rearrangement joins TRBV5-4 to TRBJ2-2, with D perhaps matching TRBD1 (6 bases). V lost 3 bases and J lost 3, with 15 bases in between. The CDR3 extends over 16 amino acids. The germline V gene encodes CDR1 SGHNT and CDR2 YYREEE (reference sequence). For the CDR3, the DNA is TGTGCCAGCAGCTCAGGGGTAGCCAGGGACACCGGGGAGCTGTTTTTT. It is translated as CASSSGVARDTGELFF.

This sequence joins TRBV5-4 and TRBJ1-2; TRBD1 matches at 9 bases. CDR3 size: 12 residues. CDR1 and CDR2 from the germline V gene are SGHNT and YYREEE (reference sequence). V lost 5 bases and J lost 7; bases outside the gene matches: 3. The DNA for the CDR3 is TGTGCCAGCAGAGGGACAGGGCTTGGCTACACCTTC. Translating it yields CASRGTGLGYTF.

In its sample, this clone was seen a few times. The gene calls are TRBV23-1 and TRBJ1-6; D gene uncertain. TRBV23-1 is identified as an open reading frame with a role that is uncertain. The germline V and J ends were trimmed by 4 bases and 10 bases, with 11 bases remaining between them. The CDR3 length is 13 residues. CDR3 sequence: CASSRTTRSPLHF. The CDR3 DNA reads TGCGCCAGCAGTCGGACTACAAGGTCACCCCTCCACTTT.

The chain has TRBV15 and TRBJ2-7, with 8 nucleotides matching TRBD1. The ends lost 4 bases at V and 3 bases at J; junction bases unmatched: 8. Per germline, CDR1 LNHNV and CDR2 YYDKDF (reference sequence). This CDR3 has 15 residues. CDR3 in amino acids: CATSNPGTGVYEQYF. The DNA of the CDR3 is TGTGCCACCAGCAATCCCGGGACAGGTGTCTACGAGCAGTACTTC.

The chain combines TRBV6-5 with TRBJ2-3; possible D gene TRBD2, 8 bases. The CDR3 contains 15 residues. Germline V gene lookup returns CDR1 MNHEY and CDR2 SVGAGI. The V end lost 8 bases, the J end lost 5 bases, and 20 bases lay between the germline ends. The CDR3: CASPRGGTAIDTQYF. CDR3 DNA sequence: TGTGCCAGCCCCCGCGGGGGGACAGCAATAGATACGCAGTATTTT.

J is TRBJ2-7 and V is TRBV5-5; TRBD2 agrees at 9 bases. The V gene end was trimmed by 4 bases and the J gene end by 4 bases; junction bases not matched to a gene: 12. Germline CDR1 is SGHKS and CDR2 is YYEKEE (reference sequence). CDR3 length: 16 residues. CDR3 DNA sequence: TGTGCCAGCAGCATCTCTGCGGGAGGGCCCTCGTACGAGCAGTACTTC. It specifies CASSISAGGPSYEQYF.

The rearrangement uses TRBV13 and TRBJ2-5, with 7 bases that match TRBD1. CDR1 is PRHDT and CDR2 is FYEKMQ in the germline V gene (reference sequence). Trimming took 0 bases from V and 5 from J; bases not matched to a gene: 9. The CDR3 sequence is 16 residues long. The CDR3 nucleotides are TGTGCCAGCAGCTTAGGTTACAGGGGACCCGGGGAGACCCAGTACTTC. Encoded protein: CASSLGYRGPGETQYF.

This chain links TRBV30 with TRBJ2-5; 9 nucleotides agree with TRBD1. CDR3 length equals 16 residues. The junction had 11 bases not matched to a gene; V was cut back by 4 bases and J by 2 bases. Per the germline V gene, CDR1 is GTSNPN and CDR2 is SVGIG (reference sequence). In DNA form, the CDR3 reads TGTGCCTGGACTGTCTGGGACAGGGAAGATCAAGAGACCCAGTACTTC. It codes for CAWTVWDREDQETQYF.

The J gene is TRBJ2-3, the V gene TRBV28, with 10 bases identical to TRBD1. The CDR3 has 17 amino acids. The V segment lost 6 bases and the J segment 1 base; nucleotides outside the gene matches: 10. In germline, CDR1 is MDHEN, CDR2 SYDVKM. The CDR3 sequence: CASSPPHGTGGTDTQYF. The CDR3 nucleotides read TGTGCCAGCAGCCCGCCCCACGGGACAGGGGGCACAGATACGCAGTATTTT. Full variable domain (rest looked up from reference TRBV28 and TRBJ2-3): DVKVTQSSRYLVKRTGEKVFLECVQDMDHENMFWYRQDPGLGLRLIYFSYDVKMKEKGDIPEGYSVSREKKERFSLILESASTNQTSMYLCASSPPHGTGGTDTQYFGPGTRLTVL.

This clone was seen once. The chain combines TRBV6-5 with TRBJ2-1, with TRBD2 as a possible D gene (5 bases). The CDR3 is made up of 15 amino acids. CDR1 and CDR2 (germline): MNHEY, SVGAGI. The ends were cut back, 6 bases at V and 6 bases at J, with 18 bases in the middle. CDR3 loop: CASRVYREGGNEQFF. For the CDR3, the DNA is TGTGCCAGCAGGGTCTATCGGGAAGGAGGCAATGAGCAGTTCTTC.

The rearrangement joins TRBV6-1 to TRBJ2-1; 10 nucleotides match TRBD2. V shed 1 base, J shed 9 bases, and the junction held 6 bases outside the gene matches. This CDR3 is built from 15 residues. Germline values: CDR1 MNHNS, CDR2 SASEGT. The CDR3 loop is CASSEVAGGRIEQFF. CDR3 bases: TGTGCCAGCAGTGAAGTAGCGGGGGGCCGGATTGAGCAGTTCTTC.

This clone was observed a single time. This rearrangement joins TRBV28 to TRBJ2-7, with D maybe TRBD2 (6 bases). The CDR3 is 14 amino acids. V was cut by 7 bases and J by 0 bases, with 13 bases left in between. The germline V gene encodes CDR1 MDHEN and CDR2 SYDVKM. CDR3 in DNA: TGTGCCAGCATGGGACTGCGAAGCTCCTACGAGCAGTACTTC. Protein: CASMGLRSSYEQYF.

This clone came up once. The rearrangement links TRBV6-4 to TRBJ2-7, with D possibly matching TRBD1 (7 bases). The germline V gene has CDR1 MRHNA and CDR2 SNTAGT. Trimming stripped 7 bases from V and 0 bases from J, with 16 bases between. The CDR3 runs 15 residues. In nucleotides, the CDR3 is TGTGCCAGCACCCCGGCGGGACAGAGCTCCTACGAGCAGTACTTC. Translated, it gives CASTPAGQSSYEQYF.

This clone came up once. The chain is built from TRBV6-4 and TRBJ2-1, with 8 bases fitting TRBD2. The V and J ends lost 3 bases and 12 bases, in that order; junction bases with no gene match: 10. The germline CDR1 and CDR2 sequences are MRHNA and SNTAGT. The CDR3 consists of 14 residues. The CDR3 sequence: CASSEQGTSTRQFF. The CDR3 nucleotides are TGTGCCAGCAGTGAACAAGGGACTAGTACCAGGCAGTTCTTC.

The chain joins TRBV10-2 to TRBJ2-1, with TRBD2 matching 8 bases. The germline CDR1 and CDR2 sequences are WSHSY and SAAADI. The CDR3 runs to 15 residues. J gave up 4 bases and V 2 bases, and 4 bases lay outside the gene matches. This chain's CDR3 is CASSEGSGMYNEQFF. The CDR3 nucleotides read TGCGCCAGCAGTGAGGGTAGCGGGATGTACAATGAGCAGTTCTTC.

CDR3 sequence reads: CATSRDREGRGLSGANVLTF. In DNA, the CDR3 is TGTGCCACCAGCAGAGATCGTGAGGGGAGGGGCCTCTCTGGGGCCAACGTCCTGACTTTC. V usage is TRBV15 and J usage is TRBJ2-6; TRBD2 matches at 7 bases. This CDR3 contains 20 residues. J lost 0 bases, V lost 0 bases, and 11 bases had no gene match. Germline V CDR1 and CDR2: LNHNV, YYDKDF (reference sequence). Combining the CDR3 with reference TRBV15 and TRBJ2-6 gives the whole variable domain DAMVIQNPRYQVTQFGKPVTLSCSQTLNHNVMYWYQQKSSQAPKLLFHYYDKDFNNEADTPDNFQSRRPNTSFCFLDIRSPGLGDTAMYLCATSRDREGRGLSGANVLTFGAGSRLTVL.

V usage is TRBV9 and J usage is TRBJ1-5; TRBD1 might be the D (6 bases). Germline CDR1 SGDLS, CDR2 YYNGEE. Trimming removed 3 bases from V and 3 bases from J, with 13 bases in between. This CDR3 comprises 15 residues. CDR3 sequence: CASSAREGVNQPQHF. The DNA of the CDR3 is TGTGCCAGCAGCGCCCGCGAGGGGGTCAATCAGCCCCAGCATTTT. Filled out from reference TRBV9 and TRBJ1-5, the complete variable domain reads DSGVTQTPKHLITATGQRVTLRCSPRSGDLSVYWYQQSLDQGLQFLIQYYNGEERAKGNILERFSAQQFPDLHSELNLSSLELGDSALYFCASSAREGVNQPQHFGDGTRLSIL.

The gene calls are TRBV9 and TRBJ1-2; 9 bases agree with TRBD1. The germline V gene encodes CDR1 SGDLS and CDR2 YYNGEE. J gave up 1 base and V 0 bases, and 4 bases lay outside the gene matches. The CDR3 loop spans 16 amino acids. This chain's CDR3 is CASSVGTGDVNYGYTF. The CDR3 DNA sequence: TGTGCCAGCAGCGTAGGGACAGGGGATGTTAACTATGGCTACACCTTC.

The chain recombines TRBV19 with TRBJ2-7; 9 positions match TRBD1. The CDR3 extends over 14 amino acids. Germline assignment: CDR1 LNHDA and CDR2 SQIVND (reference sequence). Losses at the gene ends were 7 bases for V and 6 bases for J; bases not matched to a gene: 10. CDR3 loop: CASKSGTGLSEQYF. CDR3 DNA: TGTGCCAGTAAATCCGGGACAGGGCTGTCCGAGCAGTACTTC.

The V call is TRBV19, the J call TRBJ2-3; 15 positions match TRBD2. CDR3 size: 19 residues. With V trimmed by 5 bases and J by 0 bases, 9 bases remained unmatched. Germline loops: CDR1 LNHDA, CDR2 SQIVND (reference sequence). CDR3 sequence (DNA): TGTGCCAGTAGTGGGGGACTAGCGGGGGGACACCCTAGCACAGATACGCAGTATTTT. As protein: CASSGGLAGGHPSTDTQYF.

The rearrangement joins TRBV5-8 to TRBJ1-6; D is undetermined. The CDR3 runs 14 residues. Germline CDR1 and CDR2: SGHTS and YDEGEE. Trimming stripped 2 bases from V and 6 bases from J, with 9 bases between. CDR3 in DNA: TGTGCCAGCAGCTTTTATGGCCTTAATTCACCCCTCCACTTT. Protein: CASSFYGLNSPLHF.

The V gene is TRBV7-2, the J gene TRBJ2-7; the D gene is possibly TRBD2 (5 bases). The length of the CDR3 is 15 residues. Trimming cost V 2 bases and J 1 base, with 12 bases left between them. CDR1 SGHTA and CDR2 FQGNSA come from the germline V gene. CDR3 DNA: TGTGCCAGCAGCTTAACCGGGATAGGGTCCTACGAGCAGTACTTC. Translation: CASSLTGIGSYEQYF.

This sequence joins TRBV2 and TRBJ2-7; D is perhaps TRBD1 (6 bases). From germline, CDR1 is SNHLY and CDR2 FYNNEI. This CDR3 comprises 13 residues. V lost 4 bases and J lost 2, with 9 bases in between. The CDR3 is CASSVGGPYEQYF. The CDR3 bases are TGTGCCAGCAGTGTAGGGGGTCCCTACGAGCAGTACTTC.